The 25 T cell receptor beta chains reported below all come from one sample, sequenced in a study of T cell repertoires in cytomegalovirus infection. One entry per CDR3 protein results from TCRdb running MiXCR on the reads. The sample lists nearly 550,000 distinct CDR3 sequences, approximately 16% seen once, with approximately 24% in the top ten. Sample: CD8+ T cells from PBMCs. The receptor set was obtained from a human donor in good health (CMV status not recorded). Some clones in this sample may be carry-over from other donors' samples.

This clonotype came up many times. The J gene is TRBJ1-3, the V gene TRBV7-3; D is ambiguous. Trimming stripped 1 base from V and 3 bases from J, with 4 bases between. Germline CDR1 SGHTA, CDR2 FQGTGA. This CDR3 has 13 residues. CDR3 protein: CASSLIVGNTIYF. The CDR3, as DNA: TGTGCCAGCAGCTTAATAGTTGGAAACACCATATATTTT.

This clonotype was seen repeatedly, ten times or more. The chain recombines TRBV28 with TRBJ2-1, with D possibly TRBD1 on 6 matching bases. V dropped 8 bases and J dropped 2 bases, with 13 bases sitting between them. CDR3 size: 14 residues. The V gene's germline CDR1 is MDHEN and CDR2 SYDVKM. The CDR3 is CASYGQNTYNEQFF. The CDR3 nucleotides are TGTGCCAGCTACGGACAGAATACCTACAATGAGCAGTTCTTC.

This clonotype was seen a handful of times. V gene TRBV7-9 combines with J gene TRBJ2-3; 7 bases match TRBD1. V gave up 5 bases and J gave up 2 bases; unmatched junction bases: 7. Germline CDR1 SEHNR, CDR2 FQNEAQ (reference sequence). The CDR3 sequence is 15 residues long. The CDR3: CASSPTGSITDTQYF. DNA for the CDR3: TGTGCCAGCAGCCCGACAGGGTCGATCACAGATACGCAGTATTTT.

This clonotype was picked up many times. The chain has TRBV20-1 and TRBJ1-1, with 7 bases aligning to TRBD1. Germline V gives CDR1 DFQATT, CDR2 SNEGSKA (reference sequence). The CDR3 runs to 14 residues. V lost 3 bases, J lost 3 bases, and 7 bases stayed unmatched. The CDR3 loop reads CSASPPDRDTEAFF. The CDR3 region has the DNA TGCAGTGCTAGCCCCCCCGACAGGGACACTGAAGCTTTCTTT.

The CDR3 DNA is TGTGCCAGCAGCCAAGATTCATCCTTGAATTTGGGGCTAGCGGGAGCAGAGACCCAGTACTTC. Amino acid sequence: CASSQDSSLNLGLAGAETQYF. The chain employs TRBV3-1 and TRBJ2-5; 10 nucleotides line up with TRBD2. The CDR3 is 21 amino acids. V dropped 0 bases and J dropped 4; count of bases not matched to a gene: 20. In germline, CDR1 is LGHDT, CDR2 YNNKEL (reference sequence).

This clonotype showed up just a few times. This chain connects TRBV19 to TRBJ2-2; D call uncertain. Trimming shortened V by 11 bases and J by 6 bases, and 13 bases separated the two germline ends. There are 12 residues in the CDR3. CDR1 is LNHDA and CDR2 is SQIVND in the germline V gene (reference sequence). As DNA, the CDR3 is TGTGCCTCATATCAAGGGCCCGGGGAGCTGTTTTTT. Amino acids: CASYQGPGELFF.

The chain uses TRBV30 and TRBJ1-5, with 7 bases that match TRBD1. Germline trimming cut 4 bases from V and 1 base from J; bases unmatched to any gene: 7. Germline V lookup: CDR1 GTSNPN, CDR2 SVGIG (reference sequence). This CDR3 is built from 15 residues. The CDR3: CAWTGTAGSNQPQHF. DNA of the CDR3: TGTGCCTGGACCGGGACAGCGGGGAGCAATCAGCCCCAGCATTTT. The full variable domain, completed using reference TRBV30 and TRBJ1-5, is SQTIHQWPATLVQPVGSPLSLECTVEGTSNPNLYWYRQAAGRGLQLLFYSVGIGQISSEVPQNLSASRPQDRQFILSSKKLLLSDSGFYLCAWTGTAGSNQPQHFGDGTRLSIL.

This clonotype was observed at least ten times. The chain employs TRBV27 and TRBJ2-7; weak D call: TRBD2 (6 bases). The CDR3 has 16 amino acids. Germline values: CDR1 MNHEY, CDR2 SMNVEV (reference sequence). V dropped 5 bases and J dropped 3 bases, with 20 bases sitting between them. CDR3 DNA: TGTGCCAGCAGTCCCTCCACGGGAGCAGAGTACTACGAGCAGTACTTC. Translating it yields CASSPSTGAEYYEQYF.

This clonotype occurred many times. V gene TRBV4-2 combines with J gene TRBJ2-7; no firm D call. Germline CDR1 LGHNA, CDR2 YNFKEQ. The CDR3 runs 15 residues. Trimming shortened V by 0 bases and J by 3 bases, and 12 bases separated the two germline ends. CDR3 region: CASSQDYGAGYEQYF. The CDR3 nucleotides read TGTGCCAGCAGCCAAGATTACGGAGCAGGCTACGAGCAGTACTTC.

V usage is TRBV24-1 and J usage is TRBJ2-1; the D gene could be TRBD1 or TRBD2 (5 bases each). Between the trimmed V and J ends, which lost 5 bases and 0 bases, there was a span of 16 bases. The CDR3 covers 17 residues. Germline assignment: CDR1 KGHDR and CDR2 SFDVKD. The CDR3 DNA reads as TGTGCCACCAGTGGTGTGGGGACCGTAAGCTCCTACAATGAGCAGTTCTTC. It translates to CATSGVGTVSSYNEQFF.

Many counts were recorded for this clonotype. The chain is built from TRBV12-3 or TRBV12-4 and TRBJ2-1; the match to TRBD2 covers 13 bases. The CDR3 runs 16 residues. J lost 7 bases, V lost 4 bases, and 7 bases had no gene match. This chain's CDR3 is CASSSGLAGVINEQFF. The DNA of the CDR3 is TGTGCCAGCAGTTCAGGACTAGCGGGAGTTATAAATGAGCAGTTCTTC.

This clonotype appeared many times. The V gene is TRBV7-8, the J gene TRBJ2-1; D might be TRBD2 (6 bases). Germline V CDR1 and CDR2: SGHVS, FQNEAQ. Trimming pared 5 bases from V and 5 bases from J, leaving 28 bases between. The CDR3 loop spans 19 amino acids. CDR3 in amino acids: CASSPLDSGAPGPHNEQFF. DNA of the CDR3: TGTGCCAGCAGCCCCTTGGATAGCGGTGCTCCCGGTCCCCACAATGAGCAGTTCTTC.

This rearrangement joins TRBV6-5 to TRBJ2-3; D is possibly TRBD1 (5 bases). Trimming took off 6 bases at V and 0 bases at J, with 19 bases between the two ends. Germline V gene lookup returns CDR1 MNHEY and CDR2 SVGAGI. The CDR3 runs 17 residues. The CDR3 DNA is TGTGCCAGCAGCCAACAGACAGTTTCCCCTAGCACAGATACGCAGTATTTT. It codes for CASSQQTVSPSTDTQYF.

J is TRBJ2-1 and V is TRBV2, with TRBD2 as a possible D gene (5 bases). The V and J ends lost 5 bases and 5 bases respectively, with 10 bases between them. Germline V gives CDR1 SNHLY, CDR2 FYNNEI. The length of the CDR3 is 13 residues. The CDR3 coding sequence is TGTGCCAGCAGTTGGAGGACCGACAATGAGCAGTTCTTC. Translation gives CASSWRTDNEQFF.

There are a few counts of this clonotype. The rearrangement links TRBV28 to TRBJ2-7; D possibly corresponds to TRBD1 (5 bases). Germline V CDR1 and CDR2: MDHEN, SYDVKM. Trimming stripped 3 bases from V and 0 bases from J, with 18 bases between. The CDR3 sequence is 17 residues long. The CDR3 DNA reads as TGTGCCAGCAGTTTCCGGCCAGGGCCCTTAAGCTCCTACGAGCAGTACTTC. This codes for CASSFRPGPLSSYEQYF. Full variable domain (outside the CDR3, taken from reference TRBV28 and TRBJ2-7): DVKVTQSSRYLVKRTGEKVFLECVQDMDHENMFWYRQDPGLGLRLIYFSYDVKMKEKGDIPEGYSVSREKKERFSLILESASTNQTSMYLCASSFRPGPLSSYEQYFGPGTRLTVT.

Concerning this clonotype: The germline gene is not matched at one end of the junction; a read error may be the cause. V is TRBV7-6 and J is TRBJ2-1; TRBD2 aligns across 12 bases. This CDR3 has 16 residues. CDR1 is SGHVS and CDR2 is FNYEAQ in the germline V gene. The CDR3 DNA reads TGTGCAAGCAGCTCAAGGACTAGCGGGACCTACAATGATCAGTTCTTC. Amino acids: CASSSRTSGTYNDQFF.

This clonotype was observed many times. The rearrangement uses TRBV19 and TRBJ2-1, with 8 nucleotides matching TRBD2. Germline CDR1 LNHDA, CDR2 SQIVND (reference sequence). Trimming cost V 3 bases and J 8 bases; bases outside gene matches: 9. CDR3 size: 15 residues. CDR3 nucleotides: TGTGCCAGTAGTATCTCGGCGGGGGGCTTCGATGAGCAGTTCTTC. It yields the protein CASSISAGGFDEQFF.

This clonotype was seen repeatedly, ten times or more. The chain carries TRBV6-1 and TRBJ2-7, with a possible D match to TRBD1 (6 bases). Looked up from germline, CDR1 is MNHNS and CDR2 is SASEGT. CDR3 length equals 13 residues. Deletions cut 10 bases from V and 3 bases from J, with 16 bases between. DNA for the CDR3: TGTGCCACCGCTAACCCAGGGGTCTACGAGCAGTACTTC. It specifies CATANPGVYEQYF.

The rearrangement uses TRBV20-1 and TRBJ2-7; the D gene could be TRBD1 or TRBD2 (5 bases each). Trimming shortened V by 4 bases and J by 2 bases, and 18 bases separated the two germline ends. This CDR3 contains 15 residues. Per the germline V gene, CDR1 is DFQATT and CDR2 is SNEGSKA (reference sequence). The CDR3 nucleotides are TGCAGTGCTATACCCGCAGGGAGAAATACCTACGAGCAGTACTTC. Its translation: CSAIPAGRNTYEQYF.

In this sample, this clonotype turned up once. This may come from a read error, since a much larger clone is one base off. In this CDR3 the conserved last residue, phenylalanine or tryptophan, is missing, so a read error is likely. CDR3 DNA: TGTGCCAGCAGCCGCGACTTAGGGTCCTACGAGCAGTACTTA. It yields the protein CASSRDLGSYEQYL. V gene TRBV7-6 combines with J gene TRBJ2-7; D is uncertain. This CDR3 spans 14 amino acids. Germline-derived CDR1 and CDR2 are SGHVS and FNYEAQ. V was pared by 5 bases and J by 1 base, with 12 bases between.

This clonotype was found a few times. The gene calls are TRBV7-9 and TRBJ2-5; perhaps TRBD1 as D (6 bases). CDR1 and CDR2 (germline): SEHNR, FQNEAQ (reference sequence). CDR3 length equals 11 residues. Trimming pared 3 bases from V and 10 bases from J, leaving 9 bases between. CDR3 region: CASSFSGVQYF. The DNA for the CDR3 is TGTGCCAGCAGCTTCTCAGGGGTCCAGTACTTC.

A few counts support this clonotype. V gene TRBV6-1 combines with J gene TRBJ1-2; TRBD1 agrees at 7 bases. Germline trimming cut 6 bases from V and 8 bases from J; bases unmatched to any gene: 6. CDR1 and CDR2 from the germline V gene are MNHNS and SASEGT. The length of the CDR3 is 12 residues. The CDR3 coding sequence is TGTGCCAGCAGGAACAGGGGAGGCGGCTACACCTTC. Protein sequence: CASRNRGGGYTF.

This clonotype was seen a few times. The chain joins TRBV12-3 or TRBV12-4 to TRBJ2-7; D may be TRBD2 (5 bases). The CDR3 extends over 13 amino acids. V lost 4 bases and J 6 bases, leaving 13 bases between the germline ends. CDR3 DNA: TGTGCCAGCAGTTCAGGCCCCGCGGGCGAGCAGTACTTC. Protein: CASSSGPAGEQYF.

This clonotype was seen ten or more times. CDR3 DNA sequence: TGTGCCAGCAGTGGTCCGGGACAGCTTGAAGCTTTCTTT. Encoded protein: CASSGPGQLEAFF. V is TRBV6-1 and J is TRBJ1-1, with 7 bases fitting TRBD1. V trimming: 4 bases; J trimming: 7 bases; junction bases outside the gene matches: 6. This CDR3 spans 13 amino acids. The germline V gene has CDR1 MNHNS and CDR2 SASEGT.

This clonotype was seen repeatedly, ten times or more. V and J are TRBV7-8 and TRBJ1-5; D is possibly TRBD1 (5 bases). V lost 1 base and J lost 1, with 11 bases in between. The CDR3 runs to 16 residues. Germline loops: CDR1 SGHVS, CDR2 FQNEAQ. CDR3 loop: CASSLDYKGSNQPQHF. CDR3 bases: TGTGCCAGCAGCTTAGATTATAAGGGGAGCAATCAGCCCCAGCATTTT.